This is a list of T cell receptor beta chains from one sample in a study of cytomegalovirus exposure and HLA in healthy donors. Assay: immunoSEQ multiplex PCR; the TCRdb copy retains only in-frame clones and omits some. Of roughly 66,000 clones listed, around 82% are singletons. Sequenced: PBMCs. The receptors were sampled from a man aged 18 to 30 in good health and CMV-seropositive. Each CDR3 is given with its conserved first and last residue. The D gene is left open where the match is weak. Clone size is shown for a subset of rows, as once, few, many or a class of expanded clone.

size,V,D,J,CDR3,DNA
NA,TRBV5-4,NA,TRBJ1-1,CASSLVGLNTEAFF,TGTGCCAGCAGCTTGGTGGGCCTGAACACTGAAGCTTTCTTT
NA,TRBV7-9,NA,TRBJ2-1,CASSLAGSYNEQFF,TGTGCCAGCAGCTTAGCCGGGAGCTACAATGAGCAGTTCTTC
NA,TRBV7-2,NA,TRBJ2-6,CASSLDAGPGANVLTF,TGTGCCAGCAGCTTAGACGCGGGCCCTGGGGCCAACGTCCTGACTTTC
NA,TRBV5-6,NA,TRBJ2-7,CASSPTGGYEQYF,TGTGCCAGCAGTCCAACCGGGGGCTACGAGCAGTACTTC
NA,TRBV7-9,NA,TRBJ2-1,CASSFLISYNEQFF,TGTGCCAGCAGCTTCTTAATCTCCTACAATGAGCAGTTCTTC
NA,TRBV5-6,TRBD1,TRBJ1-6,CASSRDSYNSPLHF,TGTGCCAGCAGCCGGGACAGCTATAATTCACCCCTCCACTTT
few,TRBV28,NA,TRBJ1-5,CASSFRGWDNQPQHF,TGTGCCAGCAGTTTTAGAGGGTGGGACAATCAGCCCCAGCATTTT
NA,TRBV28,NA,TRBJ2-5,CASSSPGDQYF,TGTGCCAGCAGTTCACCGGGAGACCAGTACTTC
NA,TRBV7-2,NA,TRBJ2-7,CASSSPLGGNIYEQYF,TGTGCCAGCAGCTCTCCGCTGGGCGGGAATATTTACGAGCAGTACTTC
NA,TRBV10-2,TRBD1,TRBJ2-3,CASRPLDRAGAQYF,TGCGCCAGCAGGCCCTTAGACAGGGCCGGGGCGCAGTATTTT
NA,TRBV29-1,NA,TRBJ2-7,CSAAGDTYEQYF,TGCAGCGCTGCAGGGGACACCTACGAGCAGTACTTC
NA,TRBV30,NA,TRBJ2-7,CAWSGWGVSSYEQYF,TGTGCCTGGAGTGGGTGGGGCGTGAGCTCCTACGAGCAGTACTTC
NA,TRBV10-3,TRBD2,TRBJ2-3,CATRTLAGEEGTQYF,TGTGCCACACGCACACTAGCGGGGGAGGAGGGTACGCAGTATTTT
few,TRBV7-2,NA,TRBJ1-1,CASSPQAGIMNTEAFF,TGTGCCAGCAGCCCCCAGGCGGGGATTATGAACACTGAAGCTTTCTTT
NA,TRBV2,NA,TRBJ1-5,CASSLSEKPQHF,TGTGCCAGCAGTCTTTCCGAGAAGCCCCAGCATTTT
NA,TRBV19,NA,TRBJ1-5,CASSNQGIVQHF,TGTGCCAGTAGTAACCAGGGGATAGTCCAGCATTTT
NA,TRBV10-3,NA,TRBJ2-1,CAISEAAKNEQFF,TGTGCCATCAGTGAGGCGGCCAAGAATGAGCAGTTCTTC
NA,TRBV19,NA,TRBJ2-6,CASRVAGANVLTF,TGTGCCAGTAGGGTAGCAGGGGCCAACGTCCTGACTTTC
NA,TRBV30,NA,TRBJ1-1,CAWTGLWNTEAFF,TGTGCCTGGACGGGACTTTGGAACACTGAAGCTTTCTTT
NA,TRBV4-1,NA,TRBJ1-6,CASSQDLSGVGSPLHF,TGCGCCAGCAGCCAAGATTTATCAGGGGTAGGATCACCCCTCCACTTT
NA,TRBV7-9,TRBD1,TRBJ1-1,CASSSRDRDTEAFF,TGTGCCAGCAGCTCCCGGGACAGGGACACTGAAGCTTTCTTT
NA,TRBV6-6,NA,TRBJ2-7,CASRGRDNSYEQYF,TGTGCCAGCAGAGGCCGGGACAACTCCTACGAGCAGTACTTC
NA,TRBV6-5,NA,TRBJ1-2,CASSYSLTDYGYTF,TGTGCCAGCAGTTACTCGTTAACGGACTATGGCTACACCTTC
NA,TRBV5-4,NA,TRBJ1-2,CASSLAPDRWNYGYTF,TGTGCCAGCAGCTTGGCCCCGGACAGATGGAACTATGGCTACACCTTC
NA,TRBV30,TRBD1,TRBJ1-1,CAWNGQGRSEAFF,TGTGCCTGGAACGGACAGGGGAGGTCTGAAGCTTTCTTT
NA,TRBV29-1,NA,TRBJ1-1,CSVEGRVNTEAFF,TGCAGCGTTGAAGGGAGGGTGAACACTGAAGCTTTCTTT
NA,TRBV11-2,NA,TRBJ1-1,CASSPMGRPEAFF,TGTGCCAGCAGTCCAATGGGCAGGCCAGAAGCTTTCTTT
few,TRBV30,NA,TRBJ1-1,CAHYRVGTEAFF,TGTGCGCATTACAGGGTCGGGACTGAAGCTTTCTTT
once,TRBV10-3,TRBD2,TRBJ2-3,CAISTSGTDTQYF,TGTGCCATCAGTACTAGCGGCACAGATACGCAGTATTTT
few,TRBV7-3,NA,TRBJ2-1,CASSLAAASSYNEQFF,TGTGCCAGCAGCTTAGCGGCCGCGAGCTCCTACAATGAGCAGTTCTTC
NA,TRBV30,TRBD2,TRBJ2-1,CAWSPLGAGEGYEQFF,TGTGCCTGGAGTCCCCTAGGAGCGGGAGAGGGTTATGAGCAGTTCTTC
NA,TRBV7-9,TRBD1,TRBJ2-2,CASSSSGTEGTGELFF,TGTGCCAGCAGCTCCTCCGGGACAGAGGGAACCGGGGAGCTGTTTTTT